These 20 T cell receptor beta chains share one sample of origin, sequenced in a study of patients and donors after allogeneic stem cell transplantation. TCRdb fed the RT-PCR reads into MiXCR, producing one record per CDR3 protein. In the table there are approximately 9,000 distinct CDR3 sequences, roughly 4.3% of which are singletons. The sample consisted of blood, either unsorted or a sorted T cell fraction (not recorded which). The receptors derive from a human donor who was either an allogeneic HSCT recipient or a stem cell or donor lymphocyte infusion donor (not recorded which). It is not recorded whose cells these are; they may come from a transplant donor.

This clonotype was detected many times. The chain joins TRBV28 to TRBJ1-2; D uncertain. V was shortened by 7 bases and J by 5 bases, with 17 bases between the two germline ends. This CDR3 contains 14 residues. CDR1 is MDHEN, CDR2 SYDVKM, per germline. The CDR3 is CASTLLAADYGYTF. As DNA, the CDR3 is TGTGCCAGCACCCTGCTCGCGGCAGATTATGGCTACACCTTC.

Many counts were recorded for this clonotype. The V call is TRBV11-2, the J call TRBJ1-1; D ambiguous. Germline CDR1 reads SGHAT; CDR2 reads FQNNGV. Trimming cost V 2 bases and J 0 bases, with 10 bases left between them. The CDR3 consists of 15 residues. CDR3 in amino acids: CASSLWDALNTEAFF. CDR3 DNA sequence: TGTGCCAGCAGCTTATGGGATGCCTTGAACACTGAAGCTTTCTTT.

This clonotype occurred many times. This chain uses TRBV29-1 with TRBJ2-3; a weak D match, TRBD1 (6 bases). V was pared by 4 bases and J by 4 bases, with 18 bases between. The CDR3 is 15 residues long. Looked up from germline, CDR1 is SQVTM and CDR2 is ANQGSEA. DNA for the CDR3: TGCAGCGTTGTTGGGGTAGTGGGGGCCCCAGATACGCAGTATTTT. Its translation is CSVVGVVGAPDTQYF.

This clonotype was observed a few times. CDR3: CSVDPKNTGELFF. CDR3 sequence (DNA): TGCAGCGTTGATCCGAAGAACACCGGGGAGCTGTTTTTT. V usage is TRBV29-1 and J usage is TRBJ2-2; D not certain. The CDR3 is 13 amino acids. Trimming took off 3 bases at V and 1 base at J, with 6 bases between the two ends. The V gene's germline CDR1 is SQVTM and CDR2 ANQGSEA.

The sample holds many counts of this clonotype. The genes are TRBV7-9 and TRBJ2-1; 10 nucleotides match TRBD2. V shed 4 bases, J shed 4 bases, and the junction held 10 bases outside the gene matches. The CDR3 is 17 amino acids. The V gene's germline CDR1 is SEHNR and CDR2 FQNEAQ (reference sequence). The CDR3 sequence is CASSYRGTSELYNEQFF. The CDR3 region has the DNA TGTGCCAGCAGCTACAGAGGGACTAGCGAATTGTACAATGAGCAGTTCTTC.

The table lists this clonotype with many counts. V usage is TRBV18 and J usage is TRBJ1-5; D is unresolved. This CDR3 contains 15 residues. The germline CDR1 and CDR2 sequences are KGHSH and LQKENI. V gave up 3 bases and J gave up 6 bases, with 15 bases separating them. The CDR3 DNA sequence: TGTGCCAGCTCACCGGAAGATACCTCGGGTCAGCCCCAGCATTTT. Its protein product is CASSPEDTSGQPQHF. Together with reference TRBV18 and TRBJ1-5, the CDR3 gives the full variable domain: NAGVMQNPRHLVRRRGQEARLRCSPMKGHSHVYWYRQLPEEGLKFMVYLQKENIIDESGMPKERFSAEFPKEGPSILRIQQVVRGDSAAYFCASSPEDTSGQPQHFGDGTRLSIL.

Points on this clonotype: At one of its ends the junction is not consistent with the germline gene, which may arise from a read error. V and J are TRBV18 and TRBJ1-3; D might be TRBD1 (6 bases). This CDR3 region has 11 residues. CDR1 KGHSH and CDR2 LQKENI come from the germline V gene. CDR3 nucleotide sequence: TGTGCCAGCTCATCTCCGGGACATACGCGTTTT. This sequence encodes CASSSPGHTRF. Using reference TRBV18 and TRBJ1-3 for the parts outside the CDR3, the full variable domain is NAGVMQNPRHLVRRRGQEARLRCSPMKGHSHVYWYRQLPEEGLKFMVYLQKENIIDESGMPKERFSAEFPKEGPSILRIQQVVRGDSAAYFCASSSPGHTRFGEGSWLTVV.

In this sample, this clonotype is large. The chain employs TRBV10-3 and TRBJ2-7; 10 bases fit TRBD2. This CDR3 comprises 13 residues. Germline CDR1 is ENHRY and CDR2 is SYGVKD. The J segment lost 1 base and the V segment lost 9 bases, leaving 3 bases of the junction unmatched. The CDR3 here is CAILAGDSYEQYF. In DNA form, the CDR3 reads TGTGCCATTCTAGCGGGAGATTCCTACGAGCAGTACTTC.

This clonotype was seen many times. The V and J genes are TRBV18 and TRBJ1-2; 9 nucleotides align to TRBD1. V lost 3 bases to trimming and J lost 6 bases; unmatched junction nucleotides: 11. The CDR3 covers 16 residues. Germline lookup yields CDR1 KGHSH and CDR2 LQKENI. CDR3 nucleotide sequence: TGTGCCAGCTCACCGAATCCCCCGAGGACAGGGGATGGCTACACCTTC. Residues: CASSPNPPRTGDGYTF.

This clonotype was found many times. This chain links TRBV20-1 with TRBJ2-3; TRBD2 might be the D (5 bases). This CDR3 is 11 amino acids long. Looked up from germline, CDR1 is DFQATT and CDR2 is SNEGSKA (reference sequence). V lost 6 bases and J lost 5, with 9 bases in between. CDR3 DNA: TGCAGTGCCGAAGGACTAGATACGCAGTATTTT. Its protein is CSAEGLDTQYF.

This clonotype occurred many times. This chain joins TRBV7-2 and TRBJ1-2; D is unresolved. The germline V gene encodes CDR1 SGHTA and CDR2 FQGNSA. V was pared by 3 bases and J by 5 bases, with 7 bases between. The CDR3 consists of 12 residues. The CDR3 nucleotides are TGTGCCAGCAGCTTGCATCTATATGGCTACACCTTC. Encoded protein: CASSLHLYGYTF. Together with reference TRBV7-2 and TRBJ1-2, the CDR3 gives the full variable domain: GAGVSQSPSNKVTEKGKDVELRCDPISGHTALYWYRQSLGQGLEFLIYFQGNSAPDKSGLPSDRFSAERTGGSVSTLTIQRTQQEDSAVYLCASSLHLYGYTFGSGTRLTVV.

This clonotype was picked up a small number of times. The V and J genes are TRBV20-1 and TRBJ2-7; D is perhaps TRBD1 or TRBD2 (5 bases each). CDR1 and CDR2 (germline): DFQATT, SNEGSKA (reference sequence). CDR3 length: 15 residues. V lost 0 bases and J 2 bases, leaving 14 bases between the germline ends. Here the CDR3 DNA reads TGCAGTGCTAGAGATCCGACCGGGGCCGCCTACGAGCAGTACTTC. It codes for CSARDPTGAAYEQYF.

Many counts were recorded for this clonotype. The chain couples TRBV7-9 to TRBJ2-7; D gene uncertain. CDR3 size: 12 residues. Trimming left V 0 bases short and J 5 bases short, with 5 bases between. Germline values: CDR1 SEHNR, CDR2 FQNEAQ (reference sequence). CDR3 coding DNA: TGTGCCAGCAGCTTAGCGCCCCACGAGCAGTACTTC. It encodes CASSLAPHEQYF.

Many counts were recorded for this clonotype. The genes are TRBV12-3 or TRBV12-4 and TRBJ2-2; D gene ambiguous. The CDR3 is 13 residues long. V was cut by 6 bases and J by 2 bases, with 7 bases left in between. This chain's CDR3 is CASSGGNTGELFF. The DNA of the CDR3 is TGTGCCAGCAGCGGCGGTAACACCGGGGAGCTGTTTTTT.

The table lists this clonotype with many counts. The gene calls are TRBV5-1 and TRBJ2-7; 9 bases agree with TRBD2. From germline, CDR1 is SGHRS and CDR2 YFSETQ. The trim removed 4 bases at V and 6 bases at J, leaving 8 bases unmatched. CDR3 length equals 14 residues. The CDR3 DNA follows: TGCGCCAGCAGCGGGATGCGGGAGGGTGGCGAGCAGTACTTC. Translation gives CASSGMREGGEQYF.

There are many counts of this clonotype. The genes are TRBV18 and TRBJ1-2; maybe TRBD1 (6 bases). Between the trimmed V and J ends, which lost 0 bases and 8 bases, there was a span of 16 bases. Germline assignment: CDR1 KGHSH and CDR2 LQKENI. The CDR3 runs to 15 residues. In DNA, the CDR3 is TGTGCCAGCTCACCACCGATCGTTCTGGGGGCCGGCTACACCTTC. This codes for CASSPPIVLGAGYTF.

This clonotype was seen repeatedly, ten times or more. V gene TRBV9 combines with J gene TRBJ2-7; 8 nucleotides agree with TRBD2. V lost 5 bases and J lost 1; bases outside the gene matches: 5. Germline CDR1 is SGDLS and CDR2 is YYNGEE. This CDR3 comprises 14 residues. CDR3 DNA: TGTGCCAGCAGTACTAGCGGATCTTCCTACGAGCAGTACTTC. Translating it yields CASSTSGSSYEQYF.

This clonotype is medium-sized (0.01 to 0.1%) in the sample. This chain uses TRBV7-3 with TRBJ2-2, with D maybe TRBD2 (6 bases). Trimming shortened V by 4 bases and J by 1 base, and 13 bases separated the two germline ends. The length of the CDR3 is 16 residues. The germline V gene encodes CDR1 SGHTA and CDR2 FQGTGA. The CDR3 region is CASSSMGLQNTGELFF. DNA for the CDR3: TGTGCCAGCAGCTCCATGGGACTCCAGAACACCGGGGAGCTGTTTTTT.

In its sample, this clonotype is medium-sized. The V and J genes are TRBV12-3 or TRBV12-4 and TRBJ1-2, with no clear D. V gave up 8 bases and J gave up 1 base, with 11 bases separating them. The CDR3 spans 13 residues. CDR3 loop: CASRLGFNYGYTF. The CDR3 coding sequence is TGTGCCAGCCGCCTGGGGTTTAACTATGGCTACACCTTC.

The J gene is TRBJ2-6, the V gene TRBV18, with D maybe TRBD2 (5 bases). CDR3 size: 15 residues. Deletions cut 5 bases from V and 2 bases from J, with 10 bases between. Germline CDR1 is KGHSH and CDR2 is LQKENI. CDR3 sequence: CASSGSQAGANVLTF. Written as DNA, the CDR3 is TGTGCCAGCTCAGGGAGTCAGGCTGGGGCCAACGTCCTGACTTTC. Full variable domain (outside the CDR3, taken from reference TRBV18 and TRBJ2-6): NAGVMQNPRHLVRRRGQEARLRCSPMKGHSHVYWYRQLPEEGLKFMVYLQKENIIDESGMPKERFSAEFPKEGPSILRIQQVVRGDSAAYFCASSGSQAGANVLTFGAGSRLTVL.